Each of the 32 T cell receptor beta chains below was sequenced from the same sample in a study of T cells expressing NK-cell markers. TCRdb reworked the 5' RACE reads into one entry per CDR3 protein, no DNA. The specimen's table records approximately 110,000 distinct CDR3 sequences. The sample consisted of blood T cells: a sorted CD56 or NKG2C T cell subset, CD4+ or CD8+ T cells, or bulk PBMC T cells (not recorded which). The source is a woman aged 18 to 75 in good health.

The V gene is TRBV28, the J gene TRBJ2-6. The CDR3 sequence is 15 residues long. CDR1 and CDR2 (germline): MDHEN, SYDVKM. The CDR3 loop is CASRVQGSGANVLTF.

This rearrangement joins TRBV20-1 to TRBJ2-3; TCRdb reports TRBD1, a call that lacks DNA to check it against. Germline V gives CDR1 DFQATT, CDR2 SNEGSKA (reference sequence). The CDR3 length is 14 residues. Here the CDR3 reads CSARGPPAPDTQYF.

The V call is TRBV29-1, the J call TRBJ2-3; TCRdb's D call of TRBD2 is untestable without DNA. Germline V gene lookup returns CDR1 SQVTM and CDR2 ANQGSEA. The CDR3 consists of 17 residues. The CDR3 protein is CSVEDFVVGGGADTQYF.

The J gene is TRBJ1-2, the V gene TRBV4-3; TCRdb calls TRBD1, which cannot be checked without DNA. The V gene's germline CDR1 is LGHNA and CDR2 YSLEER. This CDR3 is 15 amino acids long. The CDR3 sequence is CASSQRTDSIDGYTF.

The chain carries TRBV29-1 and TRBJ2-7; TCRdb reports TRBD1, a call that lacks DNA to check it against. The CDR3 totals 15 residues. Germline assignment: CDR1 SQVTM and CDR2 ANQGSEA. CDR3 amino acids: CSVGGGFGLSYEQYF.

This CDR3 reads CASSIPGLSTEAFF. The chain employs TRBV19 and TRBJ1-1; the D call from TCRdb, TRBD1, cannot be confirmed without DNA. CDR1 is LNHDA and CDR2 is SQIVND in the germline V gene (reference sequence). This CDR3 has 14 amino acids. Variable domain in full (rest from reference TRBV19 and TRBJ1-1): DGGITQSPKYLFRKEGQNVTLSCEQNLNHDAMYWYRQDPGQGLRLIYYSQIVNDFQKGDIAEGYSVSREKKESFPLTVTSAQKNPTAFYLCASSIPGLSTEAFFGQGTRLTVV.

This chain uses TRBV15 with TRBJ2-1; TCRdb proposes TRBD1, but this gene call is untestable without DNA. Germline V gene data show CDR1 as LNHNV and CDR2 as YYDKDF (reference sequence). This CDR3 has 13 amino acids. The CDR3 region is CATSRDRGDEQFF.

V is TRBV7-8 and J is TRBJ1-2. The CDR3 totals 15 residues. Germline V CDR1 and CDR2: SGHVS, FQNEAQ. This CDR3 reads CASSSVQESNYGYTF.

The V gene is TRBV4-1, the J gene TRBJ2-5. The germline CDR1 and CDR2 sequences are MGHRA and YSYEKL. This CDR3 contains 14 residues. The CDR3 loop reads CASSQLMVQETQYF.

J is TRBJ2-2 and V is TRBV20-1; the TRBD1 assignment by TCRdb is unverifiable without DNA. CDR1 and CDR2 (germline): DFQATT, SNEGSKA (reference sequence). The CDR3 covers 15 residues. The CDR3 is CSAPPRAQNTGELFF.

The chain uses TRBV4-2 and TRBJ2-7; TCRdb selects TRBD2, and the lack of DNA leaves this call unchecked. In germline, CDR1 is LGHNA, CDR2 YNFKEQ. CDR3 length: 14 residues. The CDR3: CASSGQPETYEQYF.

V and J are TRBV20-1 and TRBJ2-1. There are 14 residues in the CDR3. Per the germline V gene, CDR1 is DFQATT and CDR2 is SNEGSKA (reference sequence). The CDR3 loop is CSARDTSHYNEQFF.

CDR3 loop: CASSQEAAGEQFF. The V and J genes are TRBV4-3 and TRBJ2-1; the D call from TCRdb, TRBD2, cannot be confirmed without DNA. CDR1 is LGHNA and CDR2 is YSLEER in the germline V gene. There are 13 residues in the CDR3.

This sequence joins TRBV7-8 and TRBJ2-7. Per germline, CDR1 SGHVS and CDR2 FQNEAQ. The CDR3 runs 12 residues. The CDR3 reads CASAKWGTEQYF.

This chain joins TRBV4-1 and TRBJ2-1. CDR3 length equals 11 residues. Germline CDR1 and CDR2: MGHRA and YSYEKL. The CDR3: CASSQGPEQFF.

The chain links TRBV11-2 to TRBJ2-2; TCRdb's D gene call, TRBD1, goes unchecked for lack of DNA. This CDR3 is 15 amino acids long. Germline V lookup: CDR1 SGHAT, CDR2 FQNNGV. CDR3 sequence: CASSLPGTTTGELFF.

This rearrangement joins TRBV7-9 to TRBJ2-2; TCRdb's D call of TRBD1 is untestable without DNA. The CDR3 is 12 amino acids. Germline lookup yields CDR1 SEHNR and CDR2 FQNEAQ (reference sequence). The CDR3 is CASSSGAGELFF. The variable domain in full, completed from reference TRBV7-9 and TRBJ2-2, reads DTGVSQNPRHKITKRGQNVTFRCDPISEHNRLYWYRQTLGQGPEFLTYFQNEAQLEKSRLLSDRFSAERPKGSFSTLEIQRTEQGDSAMYLCASSSGAGELFFGEGSRLTVL.

The chain employs TRBV12-3 or TRBV12-4 and TRBJ2-7; TCRdb indicates TRBD1, and absent DNA this call remains unverified. This CDR3 has 13 residues. The CDR3 reads CASSSGPIYEQYF.

J is TRBJ2-1 and V is TRBV23-1. TRBV23-1 is an ORF, with its function uncertain. CDR3 length: 15 amino acids. The CDR3 loop is CASSQSPAPYNEQFF.

The V call is TRBV13, the J call TRBJ2-7; as DNA is missing, the TRBD2 call by TCRdb cannot be tested. The CDR3 sequence is 12 residues long. CDR1 and CDR2 from the germline V gene are PRHDT and FYEKMQ (reference sequence). The CDR3 sequence: CASSPSGYEQYF.

V is TRBV4-1 and J is TRBJ2-1; TCRdb gives TRBD2 as the D gene, but with no DNA this cannot be confirmed. The CDR3 is 15 residues long. Germline V gene lookup returns CDR1 MGHRA and CDR2 YSYEKL. Here the CDR3 reads CASSQTSGTNNEQFF.

The chain uses TRBV5-1 and TRBJ2-7. CDR3 length: 14 residues. Germline V gene lookup returns CDR1 SGHRS and CDR2 YFSETQ. CDR3: CASSFAGANYEQYF.

The chain recombines TRBV20-1 with TRBJ2-3; TCRdb names TRBD1, which stays unverified in the absence of DNA. This CDR3 contains 13 residues. In germline, CDR1 is DFQATT, CDR2 SNEGSKA (reference sequence). CDR3 sequence: CSARPQLTDTQYF.

The J gene is TRBJ2-6, the V gene TRBV12-3 or TRBV12-4. The CDR3 contains 17 residues. Here the CDR3 reads CASSPDRGFSGANVLTF.

The chain is built from TRBV2 and TRBJ1-3. This CDR3 is 13 amino acids long. The germline V gene has CDR1 SNHLY and CDR2 FYNNEI. The CDR3 loop is CARAPGSGNTIYF.

The V gene is TRBV6-4, the J gene TRBJ2-1; the TRBD2 assignment by TCRdb is unverifiable without DNA. Germline assignment: CDR1 MRHNA and CDR2 SNTAGT. The CDR3 runs 17 residues. Here the CDR3 reads CASSDSPKAGGYNEQFF.

The chain joins TRBV4-3 to TRBJ2-3; TCRdb designates TRBD2, a call that cannot be tested without DNA. Germline V CDR1 and CDR2: LGHNA, YSLEER. The CDR3 spans 19 residues. Here the CDR3 reads CASSQGWPALAGVRDTQYF.

The V and J genes are TRBV6-6 and TRBJ1-6. This CDR3 contains 13 residues. Germline values: CDR1 MNHNY, CDR2 SVGAGI (reference sequence). CDR3 in amino acids: CATTLEGGSPLHF.

The chain recombines TRBV6-5 with TRBJ2-1; without DNA, the TCRdb call of TRBD1 cannot be checked. Germline V gene data show CDR1 as MNHEY and CDR2 as SVGAGI. This CDR3 comprises 16 residues. CDR3 residues: CASSYSNSGGRNEQFF.

The chain joins TRBV6-2 or TRBV6-3 to TRBJ1-2; the D call from TCRdb, TRBD1, cannot be confirmed without DNA. The germline gives CDR1 MNHEY, CDR2 SVGEGT. This CDR3 spans 16 amino acids. CDR3 residues: CASSPTGGQLNYGYTF.

This rearrangement joins TRBV19 to TRBJ2-7; TCRdb lists TRBD1, though no DNA is available to test this call. The CDR3 length is 13 residues. The germline gives CDR1 LNHDA, CDR2 SQIVND (reference sequence). The CDR3 sequence: CASMGPSSYEQYF.

V is TRBV24-1 and J is TRBJ2-5; TCRdb indicates TRBD1, and absent DNA this call remains unverified. The CDR3 is 17 residues long. The V gene's germline CDR1 is KGHDR and CDR2 SFDVKD. CDR3 loop: CTTSDSPTGTERETQYF.